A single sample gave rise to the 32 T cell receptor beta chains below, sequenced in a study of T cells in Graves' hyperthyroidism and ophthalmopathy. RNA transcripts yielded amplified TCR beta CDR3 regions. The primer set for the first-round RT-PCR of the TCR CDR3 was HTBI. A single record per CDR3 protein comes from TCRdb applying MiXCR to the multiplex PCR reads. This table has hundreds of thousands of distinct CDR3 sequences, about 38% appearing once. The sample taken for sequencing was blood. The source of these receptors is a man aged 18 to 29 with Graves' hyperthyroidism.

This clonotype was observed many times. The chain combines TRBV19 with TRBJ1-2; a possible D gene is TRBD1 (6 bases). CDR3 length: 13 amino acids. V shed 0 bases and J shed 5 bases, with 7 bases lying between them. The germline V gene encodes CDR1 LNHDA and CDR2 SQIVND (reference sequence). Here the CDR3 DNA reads TGTGCCAGTAGTATAGAGACAGGATATGGCTACACCTTC. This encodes CASSIETGYGYTF.

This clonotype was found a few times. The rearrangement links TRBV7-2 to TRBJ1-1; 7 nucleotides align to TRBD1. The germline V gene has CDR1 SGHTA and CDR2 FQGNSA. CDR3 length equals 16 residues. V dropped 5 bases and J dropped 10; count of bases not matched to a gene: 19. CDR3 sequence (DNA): TGTGCCAGCAGCCAAGAAGAGATACAGGGGCCTTACGGAGCTTTCTTT. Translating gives CASSQEEIQGPYGAFF.

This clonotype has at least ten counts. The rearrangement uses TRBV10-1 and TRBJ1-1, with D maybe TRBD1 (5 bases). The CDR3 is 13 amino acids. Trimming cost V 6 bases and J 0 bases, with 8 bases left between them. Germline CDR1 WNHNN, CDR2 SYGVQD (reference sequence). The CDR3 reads CASSGHLNTEAFF. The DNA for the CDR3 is TGCGCCAGCAGCGGACACTTGAACACTGAAGCTTTCTTT.

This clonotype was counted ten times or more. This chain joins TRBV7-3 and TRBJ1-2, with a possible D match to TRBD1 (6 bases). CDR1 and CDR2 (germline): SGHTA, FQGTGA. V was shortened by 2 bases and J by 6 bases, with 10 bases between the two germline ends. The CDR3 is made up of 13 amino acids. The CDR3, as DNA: TGTGCCAGCAGCTTACAACAGGGCGATGGCTACACCTTC. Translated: CASSLQQGDGYTF.

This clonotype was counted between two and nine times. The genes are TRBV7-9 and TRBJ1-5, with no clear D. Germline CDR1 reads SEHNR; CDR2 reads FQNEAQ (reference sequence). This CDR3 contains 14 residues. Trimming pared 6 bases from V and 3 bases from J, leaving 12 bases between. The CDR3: CASRLDGPNQPQHF. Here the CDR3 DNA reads TGTGCCAGCAGACTCGACGGCCCCAATCAGCCCCAGCATTTT.

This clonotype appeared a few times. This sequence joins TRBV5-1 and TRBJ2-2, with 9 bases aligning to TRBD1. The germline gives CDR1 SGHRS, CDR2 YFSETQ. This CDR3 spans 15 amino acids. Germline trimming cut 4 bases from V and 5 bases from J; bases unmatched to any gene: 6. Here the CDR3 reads CASSLQTGGTGELFF. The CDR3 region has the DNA TGCGCCAGCAGCCTCCAGACAGGGGGGACCGGGGAGCTGTTTTTT.

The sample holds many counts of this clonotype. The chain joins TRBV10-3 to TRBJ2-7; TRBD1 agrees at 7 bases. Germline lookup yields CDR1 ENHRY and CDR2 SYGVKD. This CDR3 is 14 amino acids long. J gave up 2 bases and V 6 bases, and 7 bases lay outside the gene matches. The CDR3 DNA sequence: TGTGCCATCAGACGGACAGGATTAGCCTACGAGCAGTACTTC. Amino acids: CAIRRTGLAYEQYF.

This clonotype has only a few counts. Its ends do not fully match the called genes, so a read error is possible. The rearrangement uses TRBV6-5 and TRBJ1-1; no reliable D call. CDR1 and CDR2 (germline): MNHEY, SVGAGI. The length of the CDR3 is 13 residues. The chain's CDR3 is CASRMGGNAEAFF. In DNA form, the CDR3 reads TGTGCCAGCCGAATGGGAGGGAACGCTGAAGCTTTCTTT.

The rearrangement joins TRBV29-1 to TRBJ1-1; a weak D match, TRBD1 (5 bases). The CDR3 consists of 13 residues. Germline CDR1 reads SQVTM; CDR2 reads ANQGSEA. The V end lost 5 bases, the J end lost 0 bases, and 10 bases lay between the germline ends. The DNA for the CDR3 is TGCAGCGTTCGCCGACAGATGAACACTGAAGCTTTCTTT. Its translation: CSVRRQMNTEAFF.

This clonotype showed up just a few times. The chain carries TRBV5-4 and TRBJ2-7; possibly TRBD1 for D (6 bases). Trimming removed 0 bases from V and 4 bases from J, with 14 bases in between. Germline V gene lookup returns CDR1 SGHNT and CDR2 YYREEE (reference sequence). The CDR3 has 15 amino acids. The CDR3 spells CASSLEGTPVYEQYF. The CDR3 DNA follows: TGTGCCAGCAGCTTGGAAGGGACACCCGTTTACGAGCAGTACTTC.

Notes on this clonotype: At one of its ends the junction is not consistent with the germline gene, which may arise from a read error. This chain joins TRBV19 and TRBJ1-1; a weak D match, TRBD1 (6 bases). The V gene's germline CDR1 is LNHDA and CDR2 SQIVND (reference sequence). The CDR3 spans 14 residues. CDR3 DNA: TGTGCCGGTAGTCGTGGAGGGGGGGCCACTGAAGCTTTCTTT. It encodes CAGSRGGGATEAFF.

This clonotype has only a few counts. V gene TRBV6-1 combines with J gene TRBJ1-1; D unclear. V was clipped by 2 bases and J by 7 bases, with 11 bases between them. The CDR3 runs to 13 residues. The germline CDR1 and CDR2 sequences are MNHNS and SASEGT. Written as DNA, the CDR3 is TGTGCCAGCAGTGAATGGGCAGATGTTGAAGCTTTCTTT. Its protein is CASSEWADVEAFF.

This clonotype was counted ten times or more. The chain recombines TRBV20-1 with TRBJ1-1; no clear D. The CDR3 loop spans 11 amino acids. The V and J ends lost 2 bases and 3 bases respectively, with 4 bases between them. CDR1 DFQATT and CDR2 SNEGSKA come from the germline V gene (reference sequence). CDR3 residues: CSARRDTEAFF. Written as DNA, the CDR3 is TGCAGTGCTAGAAGGGACACTGAAGCTTTCTTT.

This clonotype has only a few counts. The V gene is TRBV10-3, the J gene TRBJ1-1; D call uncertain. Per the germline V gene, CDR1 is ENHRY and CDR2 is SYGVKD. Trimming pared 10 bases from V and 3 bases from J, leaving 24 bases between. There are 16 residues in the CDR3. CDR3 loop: CASSPLRSGPDTEAFF. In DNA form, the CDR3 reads TGTGCCAGCAGCCCTCTCCGAAGTGGCCCCGACACTGAAGCTTTCTTT.

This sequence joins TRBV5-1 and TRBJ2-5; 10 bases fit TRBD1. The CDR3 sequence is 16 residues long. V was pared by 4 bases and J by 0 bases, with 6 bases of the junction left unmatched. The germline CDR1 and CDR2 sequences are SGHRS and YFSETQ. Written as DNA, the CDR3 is TGCGCCAGCAGCGCCGCAGGGACAGGGGACCAAGAGACCCAGTACTTC. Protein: CASSAAGTGDQETQYF.

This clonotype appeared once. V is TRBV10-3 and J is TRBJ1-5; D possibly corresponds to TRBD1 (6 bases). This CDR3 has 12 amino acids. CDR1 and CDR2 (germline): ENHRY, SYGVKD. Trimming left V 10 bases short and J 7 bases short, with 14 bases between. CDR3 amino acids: CATGTLPQPQHF. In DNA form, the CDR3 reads TGTGCCACCGGGACACTCCCGCAGCCCCAGCATTTT.

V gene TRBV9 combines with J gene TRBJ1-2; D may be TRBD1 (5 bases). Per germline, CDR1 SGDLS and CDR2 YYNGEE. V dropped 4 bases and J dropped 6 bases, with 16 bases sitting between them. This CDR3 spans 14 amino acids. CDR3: CASSQPQGRDGYTF. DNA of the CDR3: TGTGCCAGCAGCCAACCCCAGGGCAGGGATGGCTACACCTTC.

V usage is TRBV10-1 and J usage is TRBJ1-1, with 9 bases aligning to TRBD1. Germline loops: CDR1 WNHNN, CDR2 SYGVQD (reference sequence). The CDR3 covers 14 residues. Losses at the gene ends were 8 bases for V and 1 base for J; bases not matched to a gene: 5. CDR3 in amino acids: CASEGQGQNTEAFF. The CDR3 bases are TGCGCCAGCGAGGGACAGGGCCAGAACACTGAAGCTTTCTTT.

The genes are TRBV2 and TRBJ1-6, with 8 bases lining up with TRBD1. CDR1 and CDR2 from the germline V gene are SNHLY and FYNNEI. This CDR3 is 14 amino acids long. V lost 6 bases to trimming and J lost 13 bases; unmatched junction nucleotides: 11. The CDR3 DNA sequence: TGTGCCAGCAGGGCCGGGACAGGCCTAAATCCCCTCCACTTT. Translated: CASRAGTGLNPLHF.

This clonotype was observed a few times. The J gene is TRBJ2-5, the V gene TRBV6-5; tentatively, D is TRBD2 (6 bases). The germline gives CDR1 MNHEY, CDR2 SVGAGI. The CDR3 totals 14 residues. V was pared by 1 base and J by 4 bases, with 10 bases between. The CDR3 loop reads CASSYLGGSETQYF. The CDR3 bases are TGTGCCAGCAGTTACTTGGGAGGCTCAGAGACCCAGTACTTC.

The CDR3 protein is CASRGTEKETQYF. CDR3 coding DNA: TGTGCCAGTAGGGGGACGGAGAAAGAGACCCAGTACTTC. V gene TRBV12-3 or TRBV12-4 combines with J gene TRBJ2-5; possible D gene TRBD1, 6 bases. V was pared by 9 bases and J by 3 bases, with 14 bases between. There are 13 residues in the CDR3.

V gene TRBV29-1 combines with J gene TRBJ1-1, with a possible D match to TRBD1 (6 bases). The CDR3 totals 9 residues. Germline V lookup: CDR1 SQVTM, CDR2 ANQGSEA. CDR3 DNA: TGCACCTCACAGGGCGAAGCTTTCTTT. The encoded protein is CTSQGEAFF. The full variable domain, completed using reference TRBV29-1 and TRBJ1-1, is SAVISQKPSRDICQRGTSLTIQCQVDSQVTMMFWYRQQPGQSLTLIATANQGSEATYESGFVIDKFPISRPNLTFSTLTVSNMSPEDSSIYLCTSQGEAFFGQGTRLTVV.

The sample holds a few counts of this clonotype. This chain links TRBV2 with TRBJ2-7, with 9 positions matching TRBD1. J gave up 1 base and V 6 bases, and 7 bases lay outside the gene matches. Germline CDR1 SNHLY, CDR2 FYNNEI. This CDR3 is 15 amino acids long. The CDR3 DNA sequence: TGTGCCAGCAGGACCGGGACAGGGACTTCCTACGAGCAGTACTTC. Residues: CASRTGTGTSYEQYF.

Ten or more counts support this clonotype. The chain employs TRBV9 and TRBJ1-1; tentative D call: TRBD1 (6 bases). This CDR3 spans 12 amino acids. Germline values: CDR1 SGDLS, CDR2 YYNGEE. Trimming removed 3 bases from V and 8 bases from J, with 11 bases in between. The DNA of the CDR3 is TGTGCCAGCAGCGGCTCCGGGACAGAAGCTTTCTTT. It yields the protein CASSGSGTEAFF.

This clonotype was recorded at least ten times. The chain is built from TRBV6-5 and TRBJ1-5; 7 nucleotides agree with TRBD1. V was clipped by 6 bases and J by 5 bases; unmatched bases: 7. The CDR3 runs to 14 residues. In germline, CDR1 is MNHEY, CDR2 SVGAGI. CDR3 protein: CASRQGGYDQPQHF. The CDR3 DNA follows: TGTGCCAGCAGGCAGGGGGGGTACGATCAGCCCCAGCATTTT.

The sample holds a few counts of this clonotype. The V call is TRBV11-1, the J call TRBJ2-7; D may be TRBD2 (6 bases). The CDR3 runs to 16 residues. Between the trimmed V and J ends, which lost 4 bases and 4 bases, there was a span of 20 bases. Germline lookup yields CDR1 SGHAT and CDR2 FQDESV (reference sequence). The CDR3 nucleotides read TGTGCCAGCAGCTCTCGCCGGGACTCGCTCTCTTACGAGCAGTACTTC. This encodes CASSSRRDSLSYEQYF.

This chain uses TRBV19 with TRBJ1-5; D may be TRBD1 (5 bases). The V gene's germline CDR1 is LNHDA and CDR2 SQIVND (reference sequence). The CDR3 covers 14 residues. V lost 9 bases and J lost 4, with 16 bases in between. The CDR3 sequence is CASSLSRVNQPQHF. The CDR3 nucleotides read TGTGCCAGCAGCTTAAGCAGGGTGAATCAGCCCCAGCATTTT.

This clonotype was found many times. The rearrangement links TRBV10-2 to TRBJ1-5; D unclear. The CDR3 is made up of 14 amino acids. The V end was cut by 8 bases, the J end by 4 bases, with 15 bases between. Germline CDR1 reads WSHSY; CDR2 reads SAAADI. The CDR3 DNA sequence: TGCGCCAGCGTCCCGGACGGCGCAAATCAGCCCCAGCATTTT. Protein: CASVPDGANQPQHF.

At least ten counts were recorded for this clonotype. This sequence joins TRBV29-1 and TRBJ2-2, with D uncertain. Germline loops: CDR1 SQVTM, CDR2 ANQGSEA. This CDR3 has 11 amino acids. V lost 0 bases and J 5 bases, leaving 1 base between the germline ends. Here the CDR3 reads CSVEETGELFF. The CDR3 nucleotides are TGCAGCGTTGAAGAGACCGGGGAGCTGTTTTTT.

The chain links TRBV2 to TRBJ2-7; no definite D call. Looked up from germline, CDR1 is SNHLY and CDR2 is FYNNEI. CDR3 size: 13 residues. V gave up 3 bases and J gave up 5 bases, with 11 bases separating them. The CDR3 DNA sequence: TGTGCCAGCAGTGATTTTAGGGTCCACGAGCAGTACTTC. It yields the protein CASSDFRVHEQYF.

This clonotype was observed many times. The CDR3 DNA follows: TGTGCCAGCAGCCCCTCGGGTGGAAACACCATATATTTT. Translating gives CASSPSGGNTIYF. This chain uses TRBV14 with TRBJ1-3; D gene unclear. In germline, CDR1 is SGHDN, CDR2 FVKESK. CDR3 size: 13 residues. V was cut by 4 bases and J by 3 bases, with 7 bases left in between. Filled out from reference TRBV14 and TRBJ1-3, the complete variable domain reads EAGVTQFPSHSVIEKGQTVTLRCDPISGHDNLYWYRRVMGKEIKFLLHFVKESKQDESGMPNNRFLAERTGGTYSTLKVQPAELEDSGVYFCASSPSGGNTIYFGEGSWLTVV.

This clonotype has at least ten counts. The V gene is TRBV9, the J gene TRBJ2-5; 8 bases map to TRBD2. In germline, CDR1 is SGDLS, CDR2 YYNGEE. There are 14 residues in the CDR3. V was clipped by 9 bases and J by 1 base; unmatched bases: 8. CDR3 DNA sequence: TGTGCCAACCCTAGAGCGGGGGCCCAAGAGACCCAGTACTTC. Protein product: CANPRAGAQETQYF.